A single sample is the source of the 11 T cell receptor beta chains below, sequenced in a study of control samples from healthy donors and cancer patients. Libraries were prepared by immunoSEQ multiplex PCR; TCRdb keeps only in-frame clonotypes and omits some of them. The sample lists about 120,000 clones, around 94% occurring once. Source material: PBMCs. These receptors were collected from a man aged 80 or over with head and neck cancer.

V usage is TRBV6-1 and J usage is TRBJ2-7; maybe TRBD2 (6 bases). The V gene's germline CDR1 is MNHNS and CDR2 SASEGT. CDR3 size: 14 residues. The V end lost 2 bases, the J end lost 7 bases, and 15 bases lay between the germline ends. The CDR3 spells CASSETGTPTEQYF. The CDR3 DNA reads as TGTGCCAGCAGTGAAACTGGGACTCCCACAGAGCAGTACTTC.

V usage is TRBV5-6 and J usage is TRBJ2-1; the D gene is possibly TRBD2 (6 bases). The CDR3 totals 12 residues. Looked up from germline, CDR1 is SGHDT and CDR2 is YYEEEE. Trimming took off 5 bases at V and 8 bases at J, with 11 bases between the two ends. Written as DNA, the CDR3 is TGTGCCAGCAGATATAGCGGTGATGAGCAGTTCTTC. As protein: CASRYSGDEQFF.

The CDR3 reads CASSSTPPSAGDNNEQFF. The CDR3 bases are TGTGCCAGCAGCTCCACTCCACCGTCAGCGGGAGACAACAATGAGCAGTTCTTC. This sequence joins TRBV5-8 and TRBJ2-1; 8 bases align to TRBD2. The length of the CDR3 is 18 residues. Germline CDR1 reads SGHTS; CDR2 reads YDEGEE. Germline trimming cut 3 bases from V and 5 bases from J; bases unmatched to any gene: 16.

This chain joins TRBV6-2 or TRBV6-3 and TRBJ2-4; D possibly corresponds to TRBD2 (5 bases). V lost 0 bases and J 16 bases, leaving 16 bases between the germline ends. Germline assignment: CDR1 MNHEY and CDR2 SVGEGT. The CDR3 consists of 13 residues. The CDR3: CASSYSRVRSFYF. CDR3 bases: TGTGCCAGCAGTTACTCGAGGGTCAGGTCTTTCTACTTC.

The V gene is TRBV5-1, the J gene TRBJ2-5; D is possibly TRBD1 (5 bases). This CDR3 comprises 14 residues. Germline-derived CDR1 and CDR2 are SGHRS and YFSETQ. V lost 1 base and J 4 bases, leaving 11 bases between the germline ends. The CDR3: CASSLKQGSETQYF. CDR3 DNA: TGCGCCAGCAGCTTGAAGCAGGGCTCAGAGACCCAGTACTTC.

In this sample, this clone turned up a few times. The rearrangement joins TRBV18 to TRBJ2-2; D is perhaps TRBD2 (6 bases). CDR1 is KGHSH and CDR2 is LQKENI in the germline V gene. The ends were cut back, 3 bases at V and 7 bases at J, with 21 bases in the middle. The CDR3 sequence is 17 residues long. CDR3 in amino acids: CASSPGEALLEGGELFF. The CDR3 DNA sequence: TGTGCCAGCTCACCCGGGGAGGCGTTGTTGGAAGGCGGGGAGCTGTTTTTT.

The chain uses TRBV29-1 and TRBJ2-7; 8 bases align to TRBD1. Unmatched junction bases numbered 10, after V lost 1 base and J lost 2 bases. This CDR3 has 16 residues. The V gene's germline CDR1 is SQVTM and CDR2 ANQGSEA. The CDR3 sequence: CSVEGWRTGSPYEQYF. As DNA, the CDR3 is TGCAGCGTTGAAGGGTGGCGGACAGGGAGCCCCTACGAGCAGTACTTC.

The V call is TRBV7-9, the J call TRBJ1-5; D ambiguous. The CDR3 sequence is 12 residues long. The germline V gene encodes CDR1 SEHNR and CDR2 FQNEAQ (reference sequence). The V end was cut by 1 base, the J end by 6 bases, with 4 bases between. CDR3 DNA sequence: TGTGCCAGCAGCTTAGGGGGTCAGCCCCAGCATTTT. Its translation is CASSLGGQPQHF.

This chain uses TRBV2 with TRBJ2-7; the D is unclear. The CDR3 is 14 residues long. In germline, CDR1 is SNHLY, CDR2 FYNNEI. Between the trimmed V and J ends, which lost 6 bases and 1 base, there was a span of 13 bases. CDR3 residues: CASRALGASYEQYF. CDR3 bases: TGTGCCAGCAGAGCGTTGGGCGCTTCCTACGAGCAGTACTTC.

This clone came up once. V is TRBV7-9 and J is TRBJ1-2; D not certain. V was pared by 3 bases and J by 5 bases, with 10 bases between. Germline V gene sequence: CDR1 SEHNR, CDR2 FQNEAQ (reference sequence). The CDR3 loop spans 13 amino acids. CDR3 amino acids: CASSFVVGYGYTF. CDR3 nucleotides: TGTGCCAGCAGCTTCGTGGTGGGTTATGGCTACACCTTC.

The chain joins TRBV15 to TRBJ1-4; D gene unclear. From germline, CDR1 is LNHNV and CDR2 YYDKDF (reference sequence). The CDR3 spans 13 residues. V dropped 0 bases and J dropped 7 bases, with 6 bases sitting between them. The CDR3 is CATSRDGFEKLFF. The CDR3 DNA reads as TGTGCCACCAGCAGAGATGGGTTTGAAAAACTGTTTTTT.